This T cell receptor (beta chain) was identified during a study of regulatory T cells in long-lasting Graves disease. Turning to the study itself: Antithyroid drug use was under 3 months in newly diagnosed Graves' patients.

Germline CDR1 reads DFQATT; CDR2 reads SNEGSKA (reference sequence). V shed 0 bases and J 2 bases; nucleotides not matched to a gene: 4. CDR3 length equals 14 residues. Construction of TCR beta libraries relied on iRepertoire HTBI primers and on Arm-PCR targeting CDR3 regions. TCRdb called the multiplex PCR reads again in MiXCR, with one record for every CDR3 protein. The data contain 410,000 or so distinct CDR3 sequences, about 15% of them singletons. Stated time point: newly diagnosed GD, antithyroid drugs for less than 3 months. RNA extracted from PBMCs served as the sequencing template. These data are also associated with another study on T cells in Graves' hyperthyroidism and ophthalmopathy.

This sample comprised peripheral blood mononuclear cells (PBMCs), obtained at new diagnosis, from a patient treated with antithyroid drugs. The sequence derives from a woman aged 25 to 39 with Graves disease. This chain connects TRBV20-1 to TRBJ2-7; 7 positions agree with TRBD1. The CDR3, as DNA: TGCAGTGCTAGAGACGACAGGGAGACCTACGAGCAGTACTTC. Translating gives CSARDDRETYEQYF.